The clone carrying this T cell receptor (beta chain) turned up a few times. Its antigen is as yet unknown. This sample stems from a study of T cell responses to AZD1222 COVID-19 vaccine. Broader study findings: Reportedly, nearly half the spike-specific TCRs target unmutated variant regions. Spike-specific TCR depth and breadth grew after two AZD1222 doses. Only after the peak T cell response were repertoires sampled.

V dropped 6 bases and J dropped 2 bases, with 8 bases sitting between them. This CDR3 is built from 12 residues. Germline V gene sequence: CDR1 SEHNR, CDR2 FQNEAQ (reference sequence). Using immunoSEQ multiplex PCR, the repertoire was profiled, and TCRdb retains in-frame clones only, with some absent. In the table there are about 150,000 clones, about nine tenths of which are singletons. The starting material was peripheral blood, obtained on day 0 of MenACWY control vaccination. The chain carries TRBV7-9 and TRBJ2-7; tentatively, D is TRBD1 (6 bases). The receptor was isolated from an adult in good health. CDR3 amino acids: CASRQGTYEQYF. As DNA, the CDR3 is TGTGCCAGCAGACAGGGAACCTACGAGCAGTACTTC.